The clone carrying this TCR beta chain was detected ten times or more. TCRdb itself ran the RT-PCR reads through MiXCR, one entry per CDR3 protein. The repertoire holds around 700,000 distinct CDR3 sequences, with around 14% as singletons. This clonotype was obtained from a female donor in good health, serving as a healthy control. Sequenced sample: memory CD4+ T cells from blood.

CDR3 sequence (DNA): TGTGCCACCCGACAGGCCGGCTCCTACGAGCAGTACTTC. Its translation: CATRQAGSYEQYF. The chain combines TRBV7-6 with TRBJ2-7, with D possibly matching TRBD1 (6 bases). Germline loops: CDR1 SGHVS, CDR2 FNYEAQ. This CDR3 spans 13 amino acids. The V end was cut by 10 bases, the J end by 0 bases, with 13 bases between.